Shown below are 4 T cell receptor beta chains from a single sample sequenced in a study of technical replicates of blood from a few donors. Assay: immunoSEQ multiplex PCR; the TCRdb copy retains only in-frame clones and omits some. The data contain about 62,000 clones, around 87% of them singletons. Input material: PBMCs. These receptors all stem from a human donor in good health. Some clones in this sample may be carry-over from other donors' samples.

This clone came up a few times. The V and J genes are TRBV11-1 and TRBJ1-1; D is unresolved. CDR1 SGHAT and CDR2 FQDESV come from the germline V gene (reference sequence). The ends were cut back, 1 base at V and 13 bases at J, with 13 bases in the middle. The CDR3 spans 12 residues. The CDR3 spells CASSLGIRQLFF. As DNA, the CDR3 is TGTGCCAGCAGCTTAGGTATCCGACAACTTTTCTTT.

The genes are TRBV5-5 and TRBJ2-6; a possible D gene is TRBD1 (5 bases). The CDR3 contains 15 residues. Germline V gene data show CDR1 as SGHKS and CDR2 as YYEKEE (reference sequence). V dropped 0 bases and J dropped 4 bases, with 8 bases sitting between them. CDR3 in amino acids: CASSLVGAGANVLTF. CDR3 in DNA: TGTGCCAGCAGCTTGGTAGGGGCCGGGGCCAACGTCCTGACTTTC.

The CDR3 loop is CASSPVGGRGTDTQYF. The CDR3 nucleotides are TGTGCCAGCAGCCCCGTCGGAGGGCGCGGCACAGATACGCAGTATTTT. The J gene is TRBJ2-3, the V gene TRBV7-2, with D possibly TRBD2 on 6 matching bases. The CDR3 contains 16 residues. The germline V and J ends were trimmed by 5 bases and 1 base, with 16 bases remaining between them. Germline values: CDR1 SGHTA, CDR2 FQGNSA.

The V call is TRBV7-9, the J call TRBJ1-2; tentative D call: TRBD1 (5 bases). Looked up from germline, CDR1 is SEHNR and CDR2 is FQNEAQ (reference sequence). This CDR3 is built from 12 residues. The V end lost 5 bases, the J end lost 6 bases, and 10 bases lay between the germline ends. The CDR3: CASSPGFDGYTF. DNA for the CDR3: TGTGCCAGCAGCCCAGGGTTCGATGGCTACACCTTC.